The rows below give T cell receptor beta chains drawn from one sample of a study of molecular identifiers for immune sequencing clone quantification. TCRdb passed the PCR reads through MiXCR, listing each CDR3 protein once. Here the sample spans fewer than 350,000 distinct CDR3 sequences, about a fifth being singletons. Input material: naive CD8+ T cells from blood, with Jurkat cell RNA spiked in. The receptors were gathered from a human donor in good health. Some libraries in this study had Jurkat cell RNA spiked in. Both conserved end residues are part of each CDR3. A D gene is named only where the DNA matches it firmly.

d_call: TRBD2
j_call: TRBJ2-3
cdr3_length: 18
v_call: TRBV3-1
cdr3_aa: CASSPGLAGATSTDTQYF

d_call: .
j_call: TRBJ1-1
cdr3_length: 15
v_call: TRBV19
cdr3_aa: CASSLQSGHLTEAFF

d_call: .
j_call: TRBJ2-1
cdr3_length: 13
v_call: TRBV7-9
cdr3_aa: CASGGQLFDEQFF

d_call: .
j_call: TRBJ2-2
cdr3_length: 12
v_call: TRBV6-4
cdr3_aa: CASSALTGELFF

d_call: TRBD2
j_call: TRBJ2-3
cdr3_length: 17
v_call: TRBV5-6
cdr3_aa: CASSLGYLAERTDTQYF

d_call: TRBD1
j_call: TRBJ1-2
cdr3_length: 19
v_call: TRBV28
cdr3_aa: CASSQALGQGDFPNYGYTF

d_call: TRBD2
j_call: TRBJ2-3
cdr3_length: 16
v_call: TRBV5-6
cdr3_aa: CASSLVSSGFTDTQYF

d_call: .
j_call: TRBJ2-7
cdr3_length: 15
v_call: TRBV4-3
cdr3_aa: CPSSPPPPPPYEQYF

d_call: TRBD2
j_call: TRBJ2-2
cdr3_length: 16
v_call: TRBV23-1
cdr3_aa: CASIGGAGLNTGELFF

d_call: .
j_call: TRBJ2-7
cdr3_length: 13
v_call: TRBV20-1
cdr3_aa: CSAPPFPTYEQYF

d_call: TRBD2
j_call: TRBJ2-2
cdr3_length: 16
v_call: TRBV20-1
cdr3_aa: CSAATSGRSVTGELFF

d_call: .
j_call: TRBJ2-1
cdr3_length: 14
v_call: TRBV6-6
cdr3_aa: CASSTYLRGGEQFF

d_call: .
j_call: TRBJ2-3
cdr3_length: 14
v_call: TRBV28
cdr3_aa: CASRSTGSTDTQYF

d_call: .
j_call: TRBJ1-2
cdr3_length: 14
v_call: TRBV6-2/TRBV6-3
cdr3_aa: CASSLQGVAYGYTF

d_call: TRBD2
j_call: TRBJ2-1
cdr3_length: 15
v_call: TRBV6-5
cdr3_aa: CASSLLAGGYNEQFF

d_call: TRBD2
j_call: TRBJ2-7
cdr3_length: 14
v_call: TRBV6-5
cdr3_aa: CASSYGGGSYEQYF

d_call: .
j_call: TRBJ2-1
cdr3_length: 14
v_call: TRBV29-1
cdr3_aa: CSVEERVTYNEQFF

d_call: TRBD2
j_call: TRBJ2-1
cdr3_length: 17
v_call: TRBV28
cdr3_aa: CASRRSGLEGMGNEQFF

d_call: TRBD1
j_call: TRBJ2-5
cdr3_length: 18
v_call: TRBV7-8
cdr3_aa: CASSLVWGGGQGAETQYF

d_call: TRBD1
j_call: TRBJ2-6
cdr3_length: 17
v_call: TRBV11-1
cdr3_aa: CTSSLGTGLSGANVLTF

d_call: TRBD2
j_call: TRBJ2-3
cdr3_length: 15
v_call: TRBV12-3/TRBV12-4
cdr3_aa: CASSENSGRVDTQYF

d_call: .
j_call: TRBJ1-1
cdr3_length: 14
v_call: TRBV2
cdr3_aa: CASSDSQGITEAFF

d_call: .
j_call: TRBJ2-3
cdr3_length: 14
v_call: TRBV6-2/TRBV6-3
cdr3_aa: CASSRSEDPNTQYF

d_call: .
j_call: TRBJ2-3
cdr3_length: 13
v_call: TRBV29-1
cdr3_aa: CSVVPGSTDTQYF

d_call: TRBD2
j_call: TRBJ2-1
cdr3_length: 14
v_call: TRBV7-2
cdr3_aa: CASSPRLAHNEQFF

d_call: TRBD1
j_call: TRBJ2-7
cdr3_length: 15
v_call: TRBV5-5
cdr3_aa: CASSLGTGVSYEQYF

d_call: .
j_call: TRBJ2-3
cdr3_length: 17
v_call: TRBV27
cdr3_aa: CASGFSSLASGTDTQYF

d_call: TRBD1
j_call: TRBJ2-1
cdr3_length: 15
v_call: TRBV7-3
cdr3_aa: CASSPGTDNYNEQFF

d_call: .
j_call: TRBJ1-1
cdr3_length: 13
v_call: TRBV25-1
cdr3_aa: CASSDLAVPEAFF

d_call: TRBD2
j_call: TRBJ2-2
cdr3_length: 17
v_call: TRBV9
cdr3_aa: CASSVWSGRPNTGELFF

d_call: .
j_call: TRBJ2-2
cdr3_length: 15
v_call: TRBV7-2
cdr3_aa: CASRPGGAGTGELFF

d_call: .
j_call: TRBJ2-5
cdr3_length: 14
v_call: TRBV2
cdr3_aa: CARELAGLQETQYF

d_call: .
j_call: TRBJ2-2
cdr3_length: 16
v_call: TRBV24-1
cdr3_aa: CATSDVPGAGTGELFF

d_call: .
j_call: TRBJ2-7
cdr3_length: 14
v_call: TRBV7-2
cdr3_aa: CASSLAPAGYEQYF

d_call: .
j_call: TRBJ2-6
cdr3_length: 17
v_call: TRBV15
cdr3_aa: CATSTGGSSSGANVLTF

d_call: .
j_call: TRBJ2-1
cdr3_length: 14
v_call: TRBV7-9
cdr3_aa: CAGSLEYSYNEQFF

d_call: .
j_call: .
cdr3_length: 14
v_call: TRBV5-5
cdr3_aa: CASSLASGTDTQHF

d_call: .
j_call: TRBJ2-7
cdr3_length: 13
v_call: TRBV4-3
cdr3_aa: CASSQETSYEQYF

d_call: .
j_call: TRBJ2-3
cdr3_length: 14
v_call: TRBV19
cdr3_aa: CASSLRAPADTQYF